This T cell receptor (beta chain) is drawn from a study of early T cells in non-severe SARS-CoV-2 infection. Study background: The sequenced material was bulk RNA from unsorted whole blood, and its chains were unpaired. Findings and caveats of the study: Lookups in VDJdb leaned toward anti-spike CD8 responses and missed private and CD4 specificities.

This clonotype has ten or more counts. Antigen: not known. Unique molecular identifiers were affixed to single, distinct cDNA molecules. TCRdb re-analysed the 5' RACE reads in MiXCR, keeping a single row per CDR3 protein. The repertoire holds under 60,000 distinct CDR3 sequences, with over 5% as singletons. The ends lost 6 bases at V and 3 bases at J; junction bases unmatched: 5. The CDR3 is 14 amino acids. The germline CDR1 and CDR2 sequences are SGHTA and FQGTGA. The chain is built from TRBV7-3 and TRBJ1-5; 7 nucleotides line up with TRBD1. The specimen sequenced was whole blood. The receptor was derived from an adult who was a healthcare worker with PCR-confirmed SARS-CoV-2 infection or an uninfected control (not recorded which). The CDR3 DNA reads as TGTGCCAGCAGTTCTGACAGGGACAATCAGCCCCAGCATTTT. This encodes CASSSDRDNQPQHF. Using reference TRBV7-3 and TRBJ1-5 for the parts outside the CDR3, the full variable domain is GAGVSQTPSNKVTEKGKYVELRCDPISGHTALYWYRQSLGQGPEFLIYFQGTGAADDSGLPNDRFFAVRPEGSVSTLKIQRTERGDSAVYLCASSSDRDNQPQHFGDGTRLSIL.